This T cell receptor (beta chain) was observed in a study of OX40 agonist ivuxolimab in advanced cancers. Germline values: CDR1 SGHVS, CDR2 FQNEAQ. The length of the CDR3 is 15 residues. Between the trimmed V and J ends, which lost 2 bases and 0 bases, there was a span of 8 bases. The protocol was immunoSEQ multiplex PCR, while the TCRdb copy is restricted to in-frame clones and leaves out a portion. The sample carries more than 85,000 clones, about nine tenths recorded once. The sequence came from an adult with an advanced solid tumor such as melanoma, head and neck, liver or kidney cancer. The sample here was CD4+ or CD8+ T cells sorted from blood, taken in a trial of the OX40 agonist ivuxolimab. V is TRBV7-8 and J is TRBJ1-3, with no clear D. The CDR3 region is CASSLSKGSGNTIYF. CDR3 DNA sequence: TGTGCCAGCAGCTTATCCAAGGGCTCTGGAAACACCATATATTTT.